The TCR beta chain under discussion was sequenced for a study of blood T cell repertoires in COVID-19. Across the study: Samples taken during acute and convalescent COVID-19 were collected in the United States, Italy and Spain. PBMCs, B-cell-depleted T cells, or T cells provided the cDNA or gDNA that made up the material.

The CDR3 loop spans 14 amino acids. J was trimmed by 2 bases and V by 5 bases; bases with no gene match: 6. The germline gives CDR1 MDHEN, CDR2 SYDVKM. The method was immunoSEQ multiplex PCR; TCRdb's version includes in-frame clones alone and lacks a portion of them. Among 100,000 to 150,000 clones, roughly 79% were seen once, and the ten largest hold more than 7.5%. Specimen: peripheral blood. This chain links TRBV28 with TRBJ2-7; 7 bases map to TRBD1. This TCR was sampled from a woman in her sixties or seventies with active or convalescent COVID-19. The CDR3 spells CASSPGGQTYEQYV. CDR3 bases: TGTGCCAGCAGTCCAGGGGGACAAACCTACGAGCAGTACGTC.